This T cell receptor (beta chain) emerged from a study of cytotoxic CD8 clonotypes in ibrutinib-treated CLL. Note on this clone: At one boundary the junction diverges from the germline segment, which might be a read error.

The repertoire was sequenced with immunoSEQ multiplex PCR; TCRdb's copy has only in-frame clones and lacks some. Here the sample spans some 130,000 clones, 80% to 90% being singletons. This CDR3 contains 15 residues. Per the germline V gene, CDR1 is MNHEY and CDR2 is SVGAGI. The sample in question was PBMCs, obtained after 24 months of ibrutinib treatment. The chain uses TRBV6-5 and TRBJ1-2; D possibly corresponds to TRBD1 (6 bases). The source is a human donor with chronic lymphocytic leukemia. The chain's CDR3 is CASTYWRDKAYGYTF. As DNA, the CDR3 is TGTGCCAGCACTTACTGGAGGGACAAGGCCTATGGCTACACCTTC.